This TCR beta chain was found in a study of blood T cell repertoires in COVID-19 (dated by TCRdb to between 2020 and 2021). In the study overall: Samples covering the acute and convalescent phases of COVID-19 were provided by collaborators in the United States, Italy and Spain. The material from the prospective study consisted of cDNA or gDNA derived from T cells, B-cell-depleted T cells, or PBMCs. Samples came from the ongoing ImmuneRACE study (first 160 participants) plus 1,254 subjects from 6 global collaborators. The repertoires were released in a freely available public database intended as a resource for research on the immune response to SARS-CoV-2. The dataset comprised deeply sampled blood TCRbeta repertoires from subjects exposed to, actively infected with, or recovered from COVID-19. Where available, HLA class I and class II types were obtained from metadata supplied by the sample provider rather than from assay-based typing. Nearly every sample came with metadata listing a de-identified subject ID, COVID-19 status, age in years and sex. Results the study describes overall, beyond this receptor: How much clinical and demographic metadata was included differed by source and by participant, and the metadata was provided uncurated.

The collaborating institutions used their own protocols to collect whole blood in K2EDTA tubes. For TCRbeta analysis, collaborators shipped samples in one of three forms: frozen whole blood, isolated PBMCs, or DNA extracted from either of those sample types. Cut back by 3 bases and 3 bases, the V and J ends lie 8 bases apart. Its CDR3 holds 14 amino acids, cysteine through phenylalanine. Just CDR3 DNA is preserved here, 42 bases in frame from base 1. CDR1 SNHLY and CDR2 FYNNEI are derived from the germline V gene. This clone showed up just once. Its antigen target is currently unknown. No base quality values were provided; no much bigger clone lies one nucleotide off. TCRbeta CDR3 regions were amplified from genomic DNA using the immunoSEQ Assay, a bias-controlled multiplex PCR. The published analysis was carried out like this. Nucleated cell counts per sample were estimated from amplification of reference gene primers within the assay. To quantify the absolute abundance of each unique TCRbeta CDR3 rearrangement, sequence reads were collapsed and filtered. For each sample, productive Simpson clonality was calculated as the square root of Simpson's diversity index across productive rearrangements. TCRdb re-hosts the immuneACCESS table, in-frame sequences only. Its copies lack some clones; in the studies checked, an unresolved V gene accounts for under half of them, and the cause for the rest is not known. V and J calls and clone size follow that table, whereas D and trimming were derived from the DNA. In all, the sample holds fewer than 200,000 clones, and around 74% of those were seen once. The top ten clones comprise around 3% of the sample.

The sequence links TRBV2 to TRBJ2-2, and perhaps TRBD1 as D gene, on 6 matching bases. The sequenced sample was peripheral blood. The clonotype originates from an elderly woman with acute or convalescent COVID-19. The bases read TGTGCCAGCAGTGAGGACAGATACACCGGGGAGCTGTTTTTT. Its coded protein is CASSEDRYTGELFF. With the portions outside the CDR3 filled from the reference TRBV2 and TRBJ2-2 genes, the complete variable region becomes EPEVTQTPSHQVTQMGQEVILRCVPISNHLYFYWYRQILGQKVEFLVSFYNNEISEKSEIFDDQFSVERPDGSNFTLKIRSTKLEDSAMYFCASSEDRYTGELFFGEGSRLTVL.